Given below is one T cell receptor beta chain in context. Its antigen is unidentified. The CDR3 totals 14 residues. The J segment lost 5 bases and the V segment lost 7 bases, leaving 8 bases of the junction unmatched. Germline V lookup: CDR1 GTSNPN, CDR2 SVGIG (reference sequence). Using immunoSEQ multiplex PCR, the repertoire was profiled, and TCRdb retains in-frame clones only, with some absent. The sample has about 100,000 clones, around 90% seen once. The data belong to a study of T cell responses to AZD1222 COVID-19 vaccine. The study's findings and limits: Clonal diversity may have been underestimated, and the donors were mostly white British, with more females than males. Baseline seropositives among AZD1222 recipients totaled only five to seven.

The origin of this receptor is an adult in good health. The V gene is TRBV30, the J gene TRBJ1-6; 7 bases are a match to TRBD1. Sequenced here: peripheral blood, sampled on day 0 of AZD1222 vaccination. CDR3 sequence: CASLTGTDNSPLHF. CDR3 in DNA: TGTGCCTCCCTGACCGGGACAGATAATTCACCCCTCCACTTT.